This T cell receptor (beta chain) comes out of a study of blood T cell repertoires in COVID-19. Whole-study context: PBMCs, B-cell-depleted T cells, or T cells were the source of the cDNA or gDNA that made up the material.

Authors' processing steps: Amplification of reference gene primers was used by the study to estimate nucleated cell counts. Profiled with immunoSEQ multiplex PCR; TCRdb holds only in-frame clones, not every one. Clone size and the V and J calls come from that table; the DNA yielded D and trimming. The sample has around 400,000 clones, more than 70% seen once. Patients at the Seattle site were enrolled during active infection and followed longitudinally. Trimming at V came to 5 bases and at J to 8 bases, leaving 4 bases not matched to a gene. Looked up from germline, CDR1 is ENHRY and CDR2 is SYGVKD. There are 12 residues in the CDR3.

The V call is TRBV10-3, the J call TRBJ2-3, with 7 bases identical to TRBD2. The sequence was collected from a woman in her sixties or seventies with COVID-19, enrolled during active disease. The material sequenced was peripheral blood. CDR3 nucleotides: TGTGCCATCAGTCTAGGGGAGGGTACGCAGTATTTT. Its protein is CAISLGEGTQYF.